This T cell receptor (beta chain) was identified during a study of blood T cell repertoires in COVID-19. Looking at the study overall: From the United States, Italy and Spain came samples of acute and convalescent COVID-19.

There are 14 residues in the CDR3. V was cut by 3 bases and J by 0 bases, with 6 bases left in between. The germline V gene encodes CDR1 MGHRA and CDR2 YSYEKL. Of note for this clone: This CDR3 is also generated by other DNA sequences in the sample.

Method: immunoSEQ multiplex PCR; TCRdb's copy keeps in-frame clones and lacks some. This table holds about 220,000 clones, around four fifths found once. This TCR came from a man aged 25 to 40 with active or convalescent COVID-19. Sequences were obtained from peripheral blood. This chain connects TRBV4-1 to TRBJ1-3; D gene ambiguous. The CDR3 DNA reads TGCGCCAGCAGCCAGGGCAGCTCTGGAAACACCATATATTTT. Translated, it gives CASSQGSSGNTIYF.